Listed below are T cell receptor beta chains from one sample, sequenced in a study of cytomegalovirus exposure and HLA in healthy donors. Produced via immunoSEQ multiplex PCR; TCRdb's table is partial and in-frame only. This sample has 150,000 to 200,000 clones, with approximately 11% found just once. The sequencing sample was made of PBMCs. All receptors derive from a man aged 45 to 65 in good health and CMV-seropositive. The CDR3 runs from the conserved cysteine through the conserved F or W. The D gene is left open where the match is weak. Some rows have no size entry. The others give once, few or many, or a class for an expanded clone.

J gene | V gene | D gene | clone size | CDR3 length | CDR3 DNA | CDR3 protein
TRBJ2-1 | TRBV7-2 | TRBD2 | NA | 15 | TGTGCCAGCAGCTTCCGACTAGCGGGGGCGGGAGAGCAGTTCTTC | CASSFRLAGAGEQFF
TRBJ1-3 | TRBV4-1 | NA | NA | 16 | TGCGCCAGCAGCCAAGAGTCCACCTACTCTGGAAACACCATATATTTT | CASSQESTYSGNTIYF
TRBJ1-5 | TRBV18 | NA | few | 16 | TGTGCCAGCTCACCCGGGTTCACCCGGAACAATCAGCCCCAGCATTTT | CASSPGFTRNNQPQHF
TRBJ2-2 | TRBV4-3 | TRBD2 | NA | 17 | TGCGCCAGCAGCCAAGAACCAGCGGGGGGGCGTGACGGGGAGCTGTTTTTT | CASSQEPAGGRDGELFF
TRBJ1-4 | TRBV5-5 | TRBD1 | few | 15 | TGTGCCAGCAGCCCGACAGGGTGGGGGGATGAAAAACTGTTTTTT | CASSPTGWGDEKLFF
TRBJ1-1 | TRBV7-2 | TRBD1 | few | 15 | TGTGCCAGCAGCTTAAGGAGGGGGCAGGGGACTGAAGCTTTCTTT | CASSLRRGQGTEAFF
TRBJ1-2 | TRBV15 | NA | NA | 14 | TGTGCCACCAGCAGTAGTCTCTCGGACTATGGCTACACCTTC | CATSSSLSDYGYTF
TRBJ2-1 | TRBV4-1 | TRBD2 | NA | 16 | TGCGCCAGCAGCCAAGTCAGCGGGGGCGTTTACAATGAGCAGTTCTTC | CASSQVSGGVYNEQFF
TRBJ1-2 | TRBV5-3 | NA | few | 11 | TGTGCCAGAACGGGTAACTATGGCTACACCTTC | CARTGNYGYTF
TRBJ1-6 | TRBV11-2 | NA | NA | 16 | TGTGCCAGCAGCTTAGGAGGATACGGTATAAATTCACCCCTCCACTTT | CASSLGGYGINSPLHF
TRBJ1-2 | TRBV5-4 | NA | NA | 13 | TGTGCCAGCAGCTCTACAGGGAGCTATGGCTACACCTTC | CASSSTGSYGYTF
TRBJ2-7 | TRBV7-9 | TRBD1 | NA | 15 | TGTGCCAGCAGCTTACCGGGACAGGGTCCCTACGAGCAGTACTTC | CASSLPGQGPYEQYF
TRBJ2-5 | TRBV19 | NA | few | 13 | TGTGCCAGTAGTAGTGTGACACAAGAGACCCAGTACTTC | CASSSVTQETQYF
TRBJ2-2 | TRBV7-2 | NA | few | 16 | TGTGCCAGCAGCTTACCCTCCCGCGTTGCCACCGGGGAGCTGTTTTTT | CASSLPSRVATGELFF
TRBJ1-1 | TRBV5-6 | NA | NA | 14 | TGTGCCAGCAGAGGGGGGGGCTGGGATACTGAAGCTTTCTTT | CASRGGGWDTEAFF
TRBJ1-6 | TRBV6-4 | NA | NA | 16 | TGTGCCCGGGAGCGTTCGATCGTAATTTATAATTCACCCCTCCACTTT | CARERSIVIYNSPLHF
TRBJ2-2 | TRBV2 | NA | few | 13 | TGTGCCAGCTCAGGCAGTCATACCGGGGAGCTGTTTTTT | CASSGSHTGELFF
TRBJ1-2 | TRBV4-1 | TRBD1 | few | 19 | TGCGCCAGCAGCCAAGATAAGAGGCGAGACAGGGTAAATAACTATGGCTACACCTTC | CASSQDKRRDRVNNYGYTF
TRBJ2-5 | TRBV11-2 | NA | NA | 13 | TGTGCCAGCAGCTTCACAAGGGGGGAGACCCAGTACTTC | CASSFTRGETQYF
TRBJ1-2 | TRBV11-2 | NA | NA | 15 | TGTGCCAGCAGCTTAGATCTGGATCTAGGGAGCGGCTACACCTTC | CASSLDLDLGSGYTF
TRBJ2-3 | TRBV4-3 | NA | few | 12 | TGCGCCAGCAGCCGAGACAGTTATACGCAGTATTTT | CASSRDSYTQYF
TRBJ2-1 | TRBV14 | TRBD2 | few | 14 | TGTGCCAGCAGCCTGGGACTAGCGGGGCTCGAGCAGTTCTTC | CASSLGLAGLEQFF
TRBJ1-1 | TRBV7-2 | NA | few | 15 | TGTGCCAGCAGCTTAATCGACAGTTCAAACACTGAAGCTTTCTTT | CASSLIDSSNTEAFF
TRBJ2-1 | TRBV29-1 | NA | many | 12 | TGCAGCGTTTCTGAACTCTACAATGAGCAGTTCTTC | CSVSELYNEQFF
TRBJ1-6 | TRBV7-2 | TRBD1 | NA | 15 | TGTGCCAGCAGCTCGGCCGGGACAGCCTATTCACCCCTCCACTTT | CASSSAGTAYSPLHF
TRBJ2-5 | TRBV7-7 | NA | few | 14 | TGTGCTAGCAGCTCTCACTTCCCTAATGAGACCCAGTACTTC | CASSSHFPNETQYF
TRBJ1-2 | TRBV2 | TRBD1 | few | 14 | TGTGCCAGCAGACCCCAACAGGGGTCGTTTGGCTACACCTTC | CASRPQQGSFGYTF
TRBJ2-7 | TRBV9 | NA | NA | 15 | TGTGCCAGCAGCCCATTTTGGGGGGGCGGCTACGAGCAGTACTTC | CASSPFWGGGYEQYF
TRBJ1-1 | TRBV6-1 | NA | NA | 14 | TGTGCCAGCAGTGAAAGAGGGCGGGCCACTGAAGCTTTCTTT | CASSERGRATEAFF
TRBJ1-6 | TRBV13 | TRBD1 | NA | 14 | TGTGCCAGCAGCGCCCGACAGGGAAGATCTCCCCTCCACTTT | CASSARQGRSPLHF
TRBJ2-2 | TRBV10-1 | NA | NA | 15 | TGCGCCAGCAGTGAGGCGAACCAGGGCACCGGGGAGCTGTTTTTT | CASSEANQGTGELFF
TRBJ2-5 | TRBV27 | TRBD2 | few | 17 | TGTGCCAGCAGTCTAGGGACTAGCGGGGGACTCCAAGAGACCCAGTACTTC | CASSLGTSGGLQETQYF
TRBJ1-6 | TRBV9 | NA | few | 16 | TGTGCCAGCAGCGTATCCCCAGAGCCGGGGAATTCACCCCTCCACTTT | CASSVSPEPGNSPLHF
TRBJ2-3 | TRBV5-6 | NA | few | 15 | TGTGCCAGCAGCCTCAGTGGGGGGAGCACAGATACGCAGTATTTT | CASSLSGGSTDTQYF
TRBJ1-1 | TRBV7-9 | NA | few | 12 | TGTGCCAGCAGCCCAACGACAGCTGAAGCTTTCTTT | CASSPTTAEAFF
TRBJ1-5 | TRBV19 | TRBD1 | NA | 13 | TGTGCCAGTAGTATAGTTGGGACAGTTTTCATGCATTTT | CASSIVGTVFMHF
TRBJ1-2 | TRBV7-2 | TRBD1 | NA | 15 | TGTGCCAGCAGCTCCCAGACAGGGGGGGCCTATGGCTACACCTTC | CASSSQTGGAYGYTF
TRBJ1-2 | TRBV6-6 | NA | NA | 16 | TGTGCCAGCAGGACCCTCGGCGGCAGCGGTAACTATGGCTACACCTTC | CASRTLGGSGNYGYTF
TRBJ1-5 | TRBV5-1 | TRBD1 | NA | 14 | TGCGCCAGCAGCTCGACAGGGGGGGATCAGCCCCAGCATTTT | CASSSTGGDQPQHF
TRBJ2-7 | TRBV30 | NA | NA | 14 | TGTGCCTGGAGTGACAGGGTTTGGTCCTACGAGCAGTACTTC | CAWSDRVWSYEQYF
TRBJ2-1 | TRBV7-2 | NA | once | 11 | TGTGCCAGCAGCTTACGAGTTGAGCAGTTCTTC | CASSLRVEQFF
TRBJ1-1 | TRBV14 | NA | NA | 15 | TGTGCCAGCAGCCAAGAATGGGCGTTCGACACTGAAGCTTTCTTT | CASSQEWAFDTEAFF
TRBJ2-5 | TRBV11-2 | TRBD2 | once | 16 | TGTGCCAGCAGCGTTATTGCGGGGGGCCTCCAAGAGACCCAGTACTTC | CASSVIAGGLQETQYF
TRBJ2-7 | TRBV6-5 | NA | few | 15 | TGTGCCAGCAGTTATCCTGGACTTCTGGGCTACGAGCAGTACTTC | CASSYPGLLGYEQYF
TRBJ2-5 | TRBV4-1 | NA | NA | 13 | TGCGCCAGCAGTCCCCTAGGAAGCGAGACCCAGTACTTC | CASSPLGSETQYF
TRBJ2-3 | TRBV6-5 | TRBD1 | NA | 16 | TGTGCCAGCAGTTACACCGGGACAGGAATCACAGATACGCAGTATTTT | CASSYTGTGITDTQYF
TRBJ2-7 | TRBV6-6 | NA | few | 13 | TGTGCCAGCAGTTTGACAGTCACCTACGAGCAGTACTTC | CASSLTVTYEQYF
TRBJ2-2 | TRBV5-1 | NA | few | 16 | TGCGCCAGCACCCTCACCTGGAGGAAGAACACCGGGGAGCTGTTTTTT | CASTLTWRKNTGELFF
TRBJ1-1 | TRBV7-2 | NA | NA | 16 | TGTGCCAGCAGCTTAGTTATTTGGGGGAGGGGCACTGAAGCTTTCTTT | CASSLVIWGRGTEAFF
TRBJ1-3 | TRBV29-1 | TRBD1 | few | 14 | TGCAGCGTTGCCAGGGGGGTCTCTGGAAACACCATATATTTT | CSVARGVSGNTIYF
TRBJ1-3 | TRBV9 | NA | NA | 15 | TGTGCCAGCAGCGGACAGGTCCAATCTGGAAACACCATATATTTT | CASSGQVQSGNTIYF
TRBJ1-2 | TRBV4-2 | TRBD1 | NA | 16 | TGTGCCAGCAGCCCTAGAAGCCGGGACAGGGACTATGGCTACACCTTC | CASSPRSRDRDYGYTF
TRBJ1-5 | TRBV7-9 | NA | NA | 15 | TGTGCCAGCAGCTTAGGGGGAGGGGTAGATCAGCCCCAGCATTTT | CASSLGGGVDQPQHF
TRBJ2-1 | TRBV28 | NA | NA | 12 | TGTGCCAGCAGTCAAACCTACAATGAGCAGTTCTTC | CASSQTYNEQFF
TRBJ1-2 | TRBV2 | NA | few | 14 | TGTGCCAGCAGTGAACGGGGGGGGACCTATGGCTACACCTTC | CASSERGGTYGYTF
TRBJ2-1 | TRBV7-2 | NA | once | 15 | TGTGCCAGCAGCCCTGCGCAGGGCTGGGGCAATGAGCAGTTCTTC | CASSPAQGWGNEQFF
TRBJ1-5 | TRBV7-2 | NA | NA | 16 | TGTGCCAGCAGCCCGCGCTTTCAGGGGTTAGGTCAGCCCCAGCATTTT | CASSPRFQGLGQPQHF